This is a list of T cell receptor beta chains from one sample in a study of T-cell reconstitution after alpha-beta-depleted transplantation in children. From the PCR reads, TCRdb called clonotypes with MiXCR, one entry per CDR3 protein. The sample lists 200,000 or so distinct CDR3 sequences, 6.3% occurring once. The sequencing here drew on PBMCs, taken before TCRalphabeta/CD19-depleted stem cell transplant. These receptors all stem from a girl under three years old with combined immunodeficiency, due to receive a stem cell transplant. The CDR3 runs from the conserved cysteine through the conserved F or W. D genes are given only for firm matches. Part of the rows lack a size; the others show once, few, many or a class for expanded clones.

d_call,v_call,j_call,clone_size,cdr3_nt,cdr3_aa
TRBD1,TRBV28,TRBJ2-7,many,TGTGCCAGCAGTTTATACCCAGGGGGCGAGCAGTACTTC,CASSLYPGGEQYF
.,TRBV12-3/TRBV12-4,TRBJ2-4,many,TGTGCCAGCAGTCTTACAGGACTCAGATACATTCAGTACTTC,CASSLTGLRYIQYF
TRBD1,TRBV3-1,TRBJ1-2,few,TGTGCCAGCAGCCGCTCGGACAGGGTAGGCTATGGCTACACCTTC,CASSRSDRVGYGYTF
TRBD1,TRBV6-2/TRBV6-3,TRBJ1-1,many,TGTGCCAGCAGCCAACGACAGGGGAACACTGAAGCTTTCTTT,CASSQRQGNTEAFF
TRBD2,TRBV11-1,TRBJ2-7,.,TGTGCCAGCAGCCACGGGACTAGCGGGGATAAGCAGTACTTC,CASSHGTSGDKQYF
TRBD2,TRBV10-3,TRBJ2-2,many,TGTGCCATCAGCGGCCATCAAGCGGGAGGATATACCGGGGAGCTGTTTTTT,CAISGHQAGGYTGELFF
.,TRBV20-1,TRBJ2-1,many,TGCAGTGCTAGGGGGGGCTCCTACAATGAGCAGTTCTTC,CSARGGSYNEQFF
.,TRBV4-3,TRBJ2-7,few,TGCGCCAGCAGCCCTTATCACGGGAGCGGCTACGAGCAGTACTTC,CASSPYHGSGYEQYF
TRBD2,TRBV7-6,TRBJ2-1,many,TGTGCCAGCAACAATGGACTAGCGGGTGCTCCTGTCAATGAGCAGTTCTTC,CASNNGLAGAPVNEQFF
.,TRBV6-6,TRBJ2-5,many,TGTGCCAGCAGTTACTATGAACGGGAGACCCAGTACTTC,CASSYYERETQYF
.,TRBV4-1,TRBJ2-1,many,TGCGCCAGCAGCCATCCCAGTTTGGTAGTGGGTACGAGCTCCTACAATGAGCAGTTCTTC,CASSHPSLVVGTSSYNEQFF
.,TRBV20-1,TRBJ2-7,many,TGCAGTGCTAGAGATAGGAAGGCGGGGTACGAGCAGTACTTC,CSARDRKAGYEQYF
.,TRBV7-2,TRBJ2-3,many,TGTGCCAGCAGCTTAGAACTACCTAGCACAGATACGCAGTATTTT,CASSLELPSTDTQYF
TRBD1,TRBV15,TRBJ1-5,few,TGTGCCACCAGCAGGGAAGACAGGGTGGGCAATCAGCCCCAGCATTTT,CATSREDRVGNQPQHF
.,TRBV28,TRBJ2-7,many,TGTGCCAGCACACAGGTCAAGCAGGGACACTCCTACGAGCAGTACTTC,CASTQVKQGHSYEQYF
TRBD1,TRBV3-1,TRBJ1-6,.,TGTGCCAGCAGCCAAGAAGCCAGGGGGATTTCACCCCTCCACTTT,CASSQEARGISPLHF
.,TRBV7-2,TRBJ1-1,many,TGTGCCAGCAGCTGGGGAGAGGTAGGAGCTGAAGCTTTCTTT,CASSWGEVGAEAFF
TRBD1,TRBV20-1,TRBJ2-7,many,TGCAGTGCAACCGGGACCTACCAGGGGGCCTACGAGCAGTACTTC,CSATGTYQGAYEQYF
.,TRBV20-1,TRBJ1-5,.,TGCAGTGCTAGTGGCGAAACGGGGGGGGATCAGCCCCAGCATTTT,CSASGETGGDQPQHF
TRBD1,TRBV7-8,TRBJ1-2,many,TGTGCCAGCAGCTTAGCGAGGGACAGGGGCCATGTGTCGGGCTACACCTTC,CASSLARDRGHVSGYTF
.,TRBV29-1,TRBJ2-6,many,TGCAGCGTTGAAGGTTTCTCTGGGGCCAACGTCCTGACTTTC,CSVEGFSGANVLTF
.,TRBV11-1,TRBJ2-5,many,TGTGCCAGCTTGGGAACGGGGGGCGCCCAGAAACGACAAGAGACCCAGTACTTC,CASLGTGGAQKRQETQYF
TRBD2,TRBV27,TRBJ2-5,many,TGTGCCAGCAGTCCATTAGCGGGGGGGGGCCAAGAGACCCAGTACTTC,CASSPLAGGGQETQYF
TRBD2,TRBV20-1,TRBJ2-7,many,TGCAGTGCTAGAGATGACACTAGCGAGGTTTACGAGCAGTACTTC,CSARDDTSEVYEQYF
TRBD2,TRBV5-1,TRBJ2-5,many,TGCGCCAGCAGCTTCGACACTAGCGGAAAAGAGACCCAGTACTTC,CASSFDTSGKETQYF
.,TRBV12-3/TRBV12-4,TRBJ2-5,many,TGTGCCAGCAGTTTTGGATACGAGGGCGGGGCAGGCAGGGAGACCCAGTACTTC,CASSFGYEGGAGRETQYF
.,TRBV5-1,TRBJ2-5,many,TGCGCCAGCAGCTTTTTCGGCCGGGAGACCCAGTACTTC,CASSFFGRETQYF
.,TRBV29-1,TRBJ2-1,many,TGCAGCCCTGCGAGAGTAGACTACAATGAGCAGTTCTTC,CSPARVDYNEQFF
.,TRBV20-1,TRBJ1-5,many,TGCAGTGCTAGAGAAGGGGTCTCCAGCAATCAGCCCCAGCATTTT,CSAREGVSSNQPQHF
TRBD1,TRBV28,TRBJ2-7,many,TGTGCCAGCAGTTGGTCCGGGACAGCAACCCACGAGCAGTACTTC,CASSWSGTATHEQYF
.,TRBV20-1,TRBJ2-3,many,TGCTCCTTGCCTGACGGTACAGATACGCAGTATTTT,CSLPDGTDTQYF
TRBD2,TRBV14,TRBJ2-7,many,TGTGCCAGCAGCCCTGGGGACTACTCCTACGAGCAGTACTTC,CASSPGDYSYEQYF
TRBD2,TRBV20-1,TRBJ2-1,.,TGCAGTGCGAAAAAACCCGGGACTAGCGGGAGTTTTGCAATGGGTGAGCAGTTCTTC,CSAKKPGTSGSFAMGEQFF
TRBD2,TRBV29-1,TRBJ2-1,many,TGCAGCGTGGCACTAGCGGGGTACAGCAATGAGCAGTTCTTC,CSVALAGYSNEQFF
TRBD2,TRBV9,TRBJ2-1,many,TGTGCCAGCAGCGTGACCGAGCGGGGGGGATACAATGAGCAGTTCTTC,CASSVTERGGYNEQFF
.,TRBV3-1,TRBJ2-7,.,TGTGCCTGCAGCAAGTTCCCGGGACCGGACTACGAGCAGTACTTC,CACSKFPGPDYEQYF
.,TRBV20-1,TRBJ2-3,many,TGCAGTGCTCCCACCCACACAGATACGCAGTATTTT,CSAPTHTDTQYF
TRBD2,TRBV4-3,TRBJ2-3,.,TGCGCCAGCAGCCAAGAGCGGCGGGGGGGCCCCACAGATACGCAGTATTTT,CASSQERRGGPTDTQYF
.,TRBV29-1,TRBJ2-3,many,TGCAGCGTAGAAACCCATACGACAGATACGCAGTATTTT,CSVETHTTDTQYF
.,TRBV9,TRBJ2-5,many,TGTGCCAGCAGCGTTGGCTCCTACTCGCAAGAGACCCAGTACTTC,CASSVGSYSQETQYF
.,TRBV7-2,TRBJ2-3,many,TGTGCCAGCAGCTTATTAGTGGATACGCAGTATTTT,CASSLLVDTQYF
TRBD1,TRBV14,TRBJ2-2,many,TGTGCCAGCAGCCAAGATGGGACAGGAGGAATGGGGGAGCTGTTTTTT,CASSQDGTGGMGELFF